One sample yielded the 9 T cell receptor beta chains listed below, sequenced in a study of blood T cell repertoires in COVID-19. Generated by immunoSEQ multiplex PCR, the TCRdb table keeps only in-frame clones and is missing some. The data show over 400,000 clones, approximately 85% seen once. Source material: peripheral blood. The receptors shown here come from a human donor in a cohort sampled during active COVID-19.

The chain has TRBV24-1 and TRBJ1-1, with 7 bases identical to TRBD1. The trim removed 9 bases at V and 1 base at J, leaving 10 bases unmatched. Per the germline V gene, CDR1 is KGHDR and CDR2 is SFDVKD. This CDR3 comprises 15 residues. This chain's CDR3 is CATRGQFGENTEAFF. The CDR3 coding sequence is TGTGCCACCCGGGGACAGTTCGGGGAGAACACTGAAGCTTTCTTT.

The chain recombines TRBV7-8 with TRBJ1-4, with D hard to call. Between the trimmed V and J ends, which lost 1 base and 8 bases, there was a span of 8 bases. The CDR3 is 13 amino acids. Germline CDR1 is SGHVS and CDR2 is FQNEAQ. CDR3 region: CASSLVSREKLFF. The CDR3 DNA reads TGTGCCAGCAGCTTAGTATCACGGGAAAAACTGTTTTTT. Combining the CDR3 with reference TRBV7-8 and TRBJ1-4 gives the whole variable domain GAGVSQSPRYKVAKRGQDVALRCDPISGHVSLFWYQQALGQGPEFLTYFQNEAQLDKSGLPSDRFFAERPEGSVSTLKIQRTQQEDSAVYLCASSLVSREKLFFGSGTQLSVL.

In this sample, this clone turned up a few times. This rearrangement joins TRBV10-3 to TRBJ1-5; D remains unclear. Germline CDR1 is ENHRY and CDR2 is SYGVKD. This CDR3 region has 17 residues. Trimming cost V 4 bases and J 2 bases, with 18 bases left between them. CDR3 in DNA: TGTGCCATCAGTGGGCGGGAGGTGGGAAGGGGCAATCAGCCCCAGCATTTT. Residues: CAISGREVGRGNQPQHF.

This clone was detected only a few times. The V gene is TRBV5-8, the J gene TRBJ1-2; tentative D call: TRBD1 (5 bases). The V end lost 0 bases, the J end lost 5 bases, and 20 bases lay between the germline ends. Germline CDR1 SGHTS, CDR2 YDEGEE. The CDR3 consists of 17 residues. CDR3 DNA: TGTGCCAGCAGCTTGGATGGGGGGAATGCCCCTGTATATGGCTACACCTTC. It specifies CASSLDGGNAPVYGYTF.

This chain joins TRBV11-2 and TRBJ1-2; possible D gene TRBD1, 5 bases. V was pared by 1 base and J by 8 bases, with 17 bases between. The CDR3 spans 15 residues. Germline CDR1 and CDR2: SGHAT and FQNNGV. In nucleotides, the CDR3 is TGTGCCAGCAGCTTAGCAGGTCCAGGGTTAAGGGGCTACACCTTC. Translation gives CASSLAGPGLRGYTF. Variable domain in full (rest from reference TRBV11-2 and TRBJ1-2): EAGVAQSPRYKIIEKRQSVAFWCNPISGHATLYWYQQILGQGPKLLIQFQNNGVVDDSQLPKDRFSAERLKGVDSTLKIQPAKLEDSAVYLCASSLAGPGLRGYTFGSGTRLTVV.

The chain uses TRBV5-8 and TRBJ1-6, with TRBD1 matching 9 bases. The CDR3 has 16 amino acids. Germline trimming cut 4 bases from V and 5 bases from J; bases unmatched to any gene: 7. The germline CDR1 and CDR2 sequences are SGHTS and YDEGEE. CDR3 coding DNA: TGTGCCAGCAGCCGATGGACAGGGGACCATAATTCACCCCTCCACTTT. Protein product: CASSRWTGDHNSPLHF.

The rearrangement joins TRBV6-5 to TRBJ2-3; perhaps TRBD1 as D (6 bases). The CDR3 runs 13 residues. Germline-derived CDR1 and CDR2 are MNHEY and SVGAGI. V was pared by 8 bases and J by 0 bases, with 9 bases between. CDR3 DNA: TGTGCCAGCGGGACAACCAGCACAGATACGCAGTATTTT. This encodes CASGTTSTDTQYF.

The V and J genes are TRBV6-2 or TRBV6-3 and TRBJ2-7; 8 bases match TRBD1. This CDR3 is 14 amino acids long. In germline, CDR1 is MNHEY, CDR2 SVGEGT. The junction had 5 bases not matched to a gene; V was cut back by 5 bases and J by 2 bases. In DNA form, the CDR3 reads TGTGCCAGCAGTCGCACGACAGGGGCCTACGAGCAGTACTTC. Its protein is CASSRTTGAYEQYF.

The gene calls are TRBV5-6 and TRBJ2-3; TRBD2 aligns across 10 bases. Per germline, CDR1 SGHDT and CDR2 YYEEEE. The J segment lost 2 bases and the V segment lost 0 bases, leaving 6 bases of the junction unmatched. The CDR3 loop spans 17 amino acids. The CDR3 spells CASSLVTSGFATDTQYF. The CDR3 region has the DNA TGTGCCAGCAGCTTGGTGACTAGCGGGTTTGCCACAGATACGCAGTATTTT. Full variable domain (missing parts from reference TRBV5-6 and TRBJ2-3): DAGVTQSPTHLIKTRGQQVTLRCSPKSGHDTVSWYQQALGQGPQFIFQYYEEEERQRGNFPDRFSGHQFPNYSSELNVNALLLGDSALYLCASSLVTSGFATDTQYFGPGTRLTVL.